This T cell receptor (beta chain) was documented in a study of blood T cell repertoires in COVID-19. Overall study: Samples came from the United States, Italy and Spain, spanning acute and convalescent COVID-19.

On this clone itself: Other DNA sequences in this specimen translate into the identical CDR3.

TCRdb's table, derived via immunoSEQ multiplex PCR, lists solely in-frame clones and lacks some. Of around 500,000 clones in the sample, roughly 85% were seen once. The TCR originated in a human donor in a cohort sampled during active COVID-19. The sample comprised peripheral blood.

The CDR3, as DNA: TGTGCCACCAGTGACCCAAGCGGGAGCTCCTACAATGAGCAGTTCTTC. Its protein product is CATSDPSGSSYNEQFF. The chain combines TRBV24-1 with TRBJ2-1, with TRBD2 identical over 8 bases. V gave up 4 bases and J gave up 0 bases; unmatched junction bases: 4. This CDR3 is 16 amino acids long. Germline lookup yields CDR1 KGHDR and CDR2 SFDVKD.